Given below is one T cell receptor (beta chain) in context. Authors' methods: Nucleated cell counts were estimated from reference gene primer amplification. Method: immunoSEQ multiplex PCR; TCRdb's copy keeps in-frame clones and lacks some. V, J and clone size derive from that table, while D and trimming were established from the DNA sequence. The table lists roughly 260,000 clones, less than 90% of them singletons, with over 4% in the top ten. The data derive from a study of blood T cell repertoires in COVID-19. Study context: The study drew acute and convalescent COVID-19 samples from the United States, Italy and Spain. The cDNA or gDNA used as material had been derived from T cells, B-cell-depleted T cells, or PBMCs.

Between the trimmed V and J ends, which lost 0 bases and 0 bases, there was a span of 6 bases. Germline-derived CDR1 and CDR2 are SGHDT and YYEEEE. The CDR3 runs to 14 residues. Sequenced sample: peripheral blood. The chain combines TRBV5-6 with TRBJ1-1, with D unresolved. The sequence was obtained from a man aged 55 to 70 who had recovered from COVID-19. The CDR3 loop reads CASSLGLLNTEAFF. For the CDR3, the DNA is TGTGCCAGCAGCTTGGGACTCCTGAACACTGAAGCTTTCTTT.